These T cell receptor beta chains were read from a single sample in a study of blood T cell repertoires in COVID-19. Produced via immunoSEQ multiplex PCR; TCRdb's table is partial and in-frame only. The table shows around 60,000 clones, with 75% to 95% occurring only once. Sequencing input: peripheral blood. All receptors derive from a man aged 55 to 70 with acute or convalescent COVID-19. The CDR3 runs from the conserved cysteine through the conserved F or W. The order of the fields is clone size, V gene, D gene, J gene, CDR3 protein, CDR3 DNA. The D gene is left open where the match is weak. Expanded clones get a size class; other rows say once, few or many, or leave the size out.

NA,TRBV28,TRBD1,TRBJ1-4,CASSFRMGQGFEKLFF,TGTGCCAGCAGTTTTCGTATGGGACAGGGGTTTGAAAAACTGTTTTTT
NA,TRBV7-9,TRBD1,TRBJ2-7,CASSRTGQGRVHYEQYF,TGTGCCAGCAGCCGTACGGGACAGGGAAGAGTCCATTACGAGCAGTACTTC
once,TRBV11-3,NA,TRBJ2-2,CASTVQGGTGDTGELFF,TGTGCCAGCACTGTCCAGGGCGGAACTGGTGACACCGGGGAGCTGTTTTTT
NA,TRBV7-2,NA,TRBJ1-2,CASSLTDYGYTF,TGTGCCAGCAGCTTAACAGACTATGGCTACACCTTC
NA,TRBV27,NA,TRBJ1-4,CASSLRSRGEKLFF,TGTGCCAGCAGTTTACGTTCCAGGGGTGAAAAACTGTTTTTT
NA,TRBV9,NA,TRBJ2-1,CASSVDRPGSYNEQFF,TGTGCCAGCAGCGTAGACCGACCGGGGAGCTACAATGAGCAGTTCTTC
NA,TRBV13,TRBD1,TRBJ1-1,CASSYRTGTSNTEAFF,TGTGCCAGCAGCTATCGGACAGGAACTTCAAACACTGAAGCTTTCTTT
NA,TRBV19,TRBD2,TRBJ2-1,CASIPGLAGGGEQFF,TGTGCCAGTATCCCCGGACTAGCGGGAGGAGGTGAGCAGTTCTTC
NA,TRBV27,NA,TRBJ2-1,CASTGDHEQFF,TGTGCCAGCACAGGGGATCATGAGCAGTTCTTC
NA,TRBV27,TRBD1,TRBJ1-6,CASSFGQGAYSPLHF,TGTGCCAGCAGTTTCGGACAGGGGGCTTACTCACCCCTCCACTTT
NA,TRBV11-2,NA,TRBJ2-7,CASSPLGGSSYEQYF,TGTGCCAGCAGCCCCCTAGGCGGAAGCTCCTACGAGCAGTACTTC
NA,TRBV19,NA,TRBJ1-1,CASNSRRVNTEAFF,TGTGCCAGTAACTCTCGTCGGGTGAACACTGAAGCTTTCTTT
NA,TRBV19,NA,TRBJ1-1,CASSAGPVGNTEAFF,TGTGCCAGTAGTGCGGGGCCCGTGGGTAACACTGAAGCTTTCTTT
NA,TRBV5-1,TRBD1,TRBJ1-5,CASSLGVTGGNQPQHF,TGCGCCAGCAGCTTGGGTGTGACAGGGGGCAATCAGCCCCAGCATTTT
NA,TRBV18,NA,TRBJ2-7,CASSPDLDREQYF,TGTGCCAGCTCACCAGACTTAGACAGAGAGCAGTACTTC
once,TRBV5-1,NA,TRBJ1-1,CASSLDGAPGGTEAFF,TGCGCCAGCAGCTTGGATGGGGCCCCGGGAGGCACTGAAGCTTTCTTT
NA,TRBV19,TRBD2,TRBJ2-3,CASGFSGSATDTQYF,TGTGCCAGTGGATTTAGCGGGAGTGCCACAGATACGCAGTATTTT
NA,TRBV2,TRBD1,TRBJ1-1,CASSLDRGEAFF,TGTGCCAGCAGTCTAGACAGGGGTGAAGCTTTCTTT
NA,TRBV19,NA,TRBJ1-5,CASSIDRGSNQPQHF,TGTGCCAGTAGTATAGACAGGGGAAGCAATCAGCCCCAGCATTTT
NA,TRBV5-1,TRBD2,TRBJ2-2,CASSFGLAGGAGELFF,TGCGCCAGCAGCTTCGGACTAGCGGGAGGTGCCGGGGAGCTGTTTTTT
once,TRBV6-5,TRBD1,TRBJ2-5,CASRRTGQRETQYF,TGTGCCAGCAGAAGAACGGGACAGAGAGAGACCCAGTACTTC
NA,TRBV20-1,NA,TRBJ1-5,CSASGGGVEQPQHF,TGCAGTGCTAGTGGGGGAGGGGTGGAACAGCCCCAGCATTTT
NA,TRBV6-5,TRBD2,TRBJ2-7,CASSSLREVSYEQYF,TGTGCCAGCAGTTCCTTGCGGGAGGTGAGCTACGAGCAGTACTTC
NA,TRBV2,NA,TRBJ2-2,CASLRGAGPGYTGELFF,TGTGCCAGCCTTCGGGGGGCGGGCCCAGGTTACACCGGGGAGCTGTTTTTT
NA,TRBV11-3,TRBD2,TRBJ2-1,CASSLDRRTSGDNEQFF,TGTGCCAGCAGCTTAGATCGTAGGACTAGCGGGGACAATGAGCAGTTCTTC
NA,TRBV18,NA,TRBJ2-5,CASSPPSDSLQETQYF,TGTGCCAGCTCACCACCTAGTGACAGCCTCCAAGAGACCCAGTACTTC
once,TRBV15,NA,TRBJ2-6,CATSREQGLRANVLTF,TGTGCCACCAGCAGAGAACAGGGCCTGAGGGCCAACGTCCTGACTTTC
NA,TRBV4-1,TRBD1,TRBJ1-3,CASSLGRGTATNPGGNTIYF,TGCGCCAGCAGCCTGGGACGAGGGACAGCTACTAACCCAGGGGGAAACACCATATATTTT
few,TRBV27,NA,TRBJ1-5,CASRLVEGKVSNQPQHF,TGTGCCAGCAGACTAGTGGAGGGTAAGGTTAGCAATCAGCCCCAGCATTTT
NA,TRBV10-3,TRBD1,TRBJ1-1,CAINNPGQGNTEAFF,TGTGCCATCAACAACCCGGGACAGGGGAACACTGAAGCTTTCTTT
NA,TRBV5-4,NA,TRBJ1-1,CASSTQNTEAFF,TGTGCCAGCAGCACTCAGAACACTGAAGCTTTCTTT
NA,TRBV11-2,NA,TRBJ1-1,CASSAGLMNTEAFF,TGTGCCAGCAGCGCGGGTCTCATGAACACTGAAGCTTTCTTT
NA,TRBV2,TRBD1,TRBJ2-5,CASSGSTGEETQYF,TGTGCCAGCAGTGGATCTACAGGGGAAGAGACCCAGTACTTC
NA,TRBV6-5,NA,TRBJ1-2,CASTQRTNYGYTF,TGTGCCAGCACACAGAGAACTAACTATGGCTACACCTTC
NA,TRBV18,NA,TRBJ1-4,CASSPPRIGETNEKLFF,TGTGCCAGCTCACCACCGAGGATAGGTGAAACTAATGAAAAACTGTTTTTT
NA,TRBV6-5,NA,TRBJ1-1,CASSYSVDTEAFF,TGTGCCAGCAGTTACTCCGTAGACACTGAAGCTTTCTTT
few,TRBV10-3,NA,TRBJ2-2,CAISDRGRTNTGELFF,TGTGCCATCAGTGACAGGGGTCGAACGAACACCGGGGAGCTGTTTTTT
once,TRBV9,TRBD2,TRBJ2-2,CASSGGLADTGELFF,TGTGCCAGCAGCGGTGGACTAGCGGACACCGGGGAGCTGTTTTTT
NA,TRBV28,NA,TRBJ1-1,CASSLVQMNTEAFF,TGTGCCAGCAGTTTAGTTCAGATGAACACTGAAGCTTTCTTT
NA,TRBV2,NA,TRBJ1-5,CASSEEDPSDRPQHF,TGTGCCAGCAGTGAGGAGGACCCCTCGGATCGGCCCCAGCATTTT
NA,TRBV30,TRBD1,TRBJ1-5,CAWGRDRALPQHF,TGTGCCTGGGGCCGGGACAGGGCTTTGCCCCAGCATTTT
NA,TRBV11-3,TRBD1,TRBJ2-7,CASSPATGTGEQYF,TGTGCCAGCAGCCCGGCGACAGGGACGGGGGAGCAGTACTTC